Shown below are 31 T cell receptor beta chains from a single sample sequenced in a study of shared clonotypes between healthy human individuals. Assay used: immunoSEQ multiplex PCR; TCRdb lists only in-frame clones, some missing. This sample has around 1,900,000 clones; 93% occur once, and the top ten carry around 1.7%. Naive CD8 cells were CD45RO-negative, positively selected for CCR7, excluding terminally differentiated effector memory CD45RA+ cells. Sample: naive CD8+ T cells from PBMCs. The receptor set was obtained from a man in his late teens or twenties in good health. Some clones in this sample may be carry-over from other donors' samples.

V is TRBV9 and J is TRBJ1-1, with D possibly TRBD1 on 5 matching bases. Trimming shortened V by 1 base and J by 2 bases, and 15 bases separated the two germline ends. The CDR3 extends over 16 amino acids. Germline V gives CDR1 SGDLS, CDR2 YYNGEE. The chain's CDR3 is CASSVTTDRPNTEAFF. The CDR3, as DNA: TGTGCCAGCAGCGTAACGACAGATCGGCCAAACACTGAAGCTTTCTTT.

The V and J genes are TRBV13 and TRBJ1-3; possible D gene TRBD1, 6 bases. V was shortened by 5 bases and J by 0 bases, with 14 bases between the two germline ends. The CDR3 runs to 16 residues. Germline loops: CDR1 PRHDT, CDR2 FYEKMQ (reference sequence). The CDR3, as DNA: TGTGCCAGCAGCAACAGACAGGTACCCTCTGGAAACACCATATATTTT. It codes for CASSNRQVPSGNTIYF.

The chain couples TRBV19 to TRBJ2-7; 7 bases are shared with TRBD2. The germline V gene has CDR1 LNHDA and CDR2 SQIVND (reference sequence). The CDR3 spans 15 residues. Losses at the gene ends were 1 base for V and 0 bases for J; bases not matched to a gene: 3. The CDR3 sequence: CASSIALAASYEQYF. The CDR3 DNA reads as TGTGCCAGTAGTATAGCCCTAGCGGCCTCCTACGAGCAGTACTTC.

The rearrangement links TRBV28 to TRBJ1-1; 7 bases fit TRBD1. The CDR3 is made up of 17 amino acids. Per germline, CDR1 MDHEN and CDR2 SYDVKM. The V segment lost 1 base and the J segment 8 bases; nucleotides outside the gene matches: 16. The CDR3 loop reads CASSLYVPGQRPLEAFF. The CDR3 DNA reads as TGTGCCAGCAGTTTATATGTCCCGGGACAGAGACCTCTGGAAGCTTTCTTT.

The V call is TRBV27, the J call TRBJ2-5; 9 bases fit TRBD2. The V gene end was trimmed by 9 bases and the J gene end by 8 bases; junction bases not matched to a gene: 10. Germline V gene data show CDR1 as MNHEY and CDR2 as SMNVEV (reference sequence). There are 13 residues in the CDR3. The CDR3 reads CASSASGTFTQYF. The CDR3 DNA is TGTGCCAGTTCGGCTAGCGGGACCTTCACCCAGTACTTC.

This clone was picked up a small number of times. This sequence joins TRBV28 and TRBJ2-2; D is unclear. The V end was cut by 3 bases, the J end by 4 bases, with 6 bases between. CDR3 length: 13 residues. The V gene's germline CDR1 is MDHEN and CDR2 SYDVKM. This CDR3 reads CASSLRSTGELFF. In DNA form, the CDR3 reads TGTGCCAGCAGTTTGCGGTCCACCGGGGAGCTGTTTTTT.

This sequence joins TRBV2 and TRBJ2-3; D may be TRBD2 (6 bases). CDR3 size: 16 residues. Germline CDR1 reads SNHLY; CDR2 reads FYNNEI. V was pared by 6 bases and J by 6 bases, with 22 bases between. CDR3 bases: TGTGCCAGCAGGAGGTTGACGGGAGACCTTGGGGATACGCAGTATTTT. This encodes CASRRLTGDLGDTQYF.

The chain couples TRBV9 to TRBJ2-3; weak D call: TRBD2 (6 bases). In germline, CDR1 is SGDLS, CDR2 YYNGEE. The CDR3 length is 16 residues. Trimming took 4 bases from V and 6 from J, leaving 21 bases between them. CDR3 sequence (DNA): TGTGCCAGCAGCCCTCTTTTGACTAGGGCCCGCGATACGCAGTATTTT. It specifies CASSPLLTRARDTQYF.

With respect to this clone: Other DNA sequences from this sample encode an identical CDR3 as well. This chain links TRBV27 with TRBJ1-2, with 11 bases aligning to TRBD1. The CDR3 has 14 residues. Germline-derived CDR1 and CDR2 are MNHEY and SMNVEV (reference sequence). V trimming: 2 bases; J trimming: 5 bases; junction bases outside the gene matches: 1. The CDR3 DNA is TGTGCCAGCAGTTTAGGGACAGGGGGATATGGCTACACCTTC. It codes for CASSLGTGGYGYTF.

The chain employs TRBV2 and TRBJ2-5; D might be TRBD1 (5 bases). CDR3 length: 14 amino acids. The V end was cut by 1 base, the J end by 9 bases, with 15 bases between. Per germline, CDR1 SNHLY and CDR2 FYNNEI. The CDR3, as DNA: TGTGCCAGCAGTGAAGTACACCCCCAAGGGGCCCAGTACTTC. It encodes CASSEVHPQGAQYF.

The chain links TRBV28 to TRBJ1-1; D is possibly TRBD1 (5 bases). The ends were cut back, 6 bases at V and 4 bases at J, with 9 bases in the middle. CDR3 size: 12 residues. Looked up from germline, CDR1 is MDHEN and CDR2 is SYDVKM. For the CDR3, the DNA is TGTGCCAGCAGGGGGCGCCTCACTGAAGCTTTCTTT. This encodes CASRGRLTEAFF.

The chain has TRBV4-2 and TRBJ1-1; TRBD1 aligns across 8 bases. This CDR3 has 17 residues. V trimming: 1 base; J trimming: 1 base; junction bases outside the gene matches: 8. CDR1 and CDR2 from the germline V gene are LGHNA and YNFKEQ. The CDR3 sequence: CASSQVRRDRRNTEAFF. CDR3 coding DNA: TGTGCCAGCAGCCAAGTGAGGCGGGACAGGAGGAACACTGAAGCTTTCTTT.

The V gene is TRBV7-8, the J gene TRBJ1-1, with TRBD1 as a possible D gene (5 bases). Trimming stripped 5 bases from V and 7 bases from J, with 17 bases between. This CDR3 is 14 amino acids long. The germline CDR1 and CDR2 sequences are SGHVS and FQNEAQ. CDR3 protein: CASSLGARAGEAFF. In DNA, the CDR3 is TGTGCCAGCAGCCTAGGGGCCAGGGCCGGTGAAGCTTTCTTT.

The chain employs TRBV5-1 and TRBJ1-1; 10 bases are shared with TRBD1. V lost 0 bases to trimming and J lost 4 bases; unmatched junction nucleotides: 0. Germline assignment: CDR1 SGHRS and CDR2 YFSETQ. The CDR3 is 14 residues long. CDR3 region: CASSLGDRGTEAFF. The CDR3 DNA sequence: TGCGCCAGCAGCTTGGGGGACAGGGGCACTGAAGCTTTCTTT.

On this clone itself: The same CDR3 is also encoded by other DNA sequences in this sample. V and J are TRBV28 and TRBJ2-1; the match to TRBD2 covers 9 bases. Germline V lookup: CDR1 MDHEN, CDR2 SYDVKM. J was trimmed by 3 bases and V by 5 bases; bases with no gene match: 5. The CDR3 length is 15 residues. The CDR3 sequence: CASSPTSGDYNEQFF. As DNA, the CDR3 is TGTGCCAGCAGTCCGACTAGCGGAGACTACAATGAGCAGTTCTTC.

Note on this clone: The sample carries other DNA sequences with the same CDR3. The rearrangement joins TRBV28 to TRBJ2-7; tentative D call: TRBD2 (5 bases). V was cut by 7 bases and J by 0 bases, with 10 bases left in between. Per the germline V gene, CDR1 is MDHEN and CDR2 is SYDVKM. There are 13 residues in the CDR3. The CDR3 sequence is CASNRGSSYEQYF. The CDR3 DNA is TGTGCCAGCAACCGGGGTAGCTCCTACGAGCAGTACTTC.

The chain uses TRBV7-9 and TRBJ1-2; D may be TRBD1 (6 bases). Germline V CDR1 and CDR2: SEHNR, FQNEAQ (reference sequence). The CDR3 covers 14 residues. Trimming removed 1 base from V and 8 bases from J, with 14 bases in between. CDR3 nucleotides: TGTGCCAGCAGCTTAGACAGGGTGTATCGCGGCTACACCTTC. It codes for CASSLDRVYRGYTF.

The table lists this clone with a few counts. The sample carries other DNA sequences with the same CDR3. This chain joins TRBV19 and TRBJ1-4; D uncertain. V dropped 3 bases and J dropped 4 bases, with 3 bases sitting between them. Germline V gene data show CDR1 as LNHDA and CDR2 as SQIVND (reference sequence). The CDR3 contains 12 residues. The CDR3 DNA reads TGTGCCAGTAGTATTCGTAATGAAAAACTGTTTTTT. Amino acids: CASSIRNEKLFF.

The gene calls are TRBV7-8 and TRBJ1-4; D remains unclear. Germline loops: CDR1 SGHVS, CDR2 FQNEAQ. V was trimmed by 1 base and J by 0 bases, leaving 12 bases between them. This CDR3 has 17 amino acids. CDR3 region: CASSLGPFYSTNEKLFF. The CDR3 DNA reads TGTGCCAGCAGCTTAGGCCCCTTTTACTCAACTAATGAAAAACTGTTTTTT.

J is TRBJ1-2 and V is TRBV27; unclear D gene. There are 15 residues in the CDR3. V lost 3 bases and J lost 1, with 12 bases in between. Per the germline V gene, CDR1 is MNHEY and CDR2 is SMNVEV (reference sequence). The CDR3 is CASSFRTGFNYGYTF. The CDR3 nucleotides are TGTGCCAGCAGTTTCCGGACGGGGTTTAACTATGGCTACACCTTC.

The V and J genes are TRBV4-1 and TRBJ2-1, with D perhaps TRBD1 or TRBD2 (5 bases each). Germline values: CDR1 MGHRA, CDR2 YSYEKL. The V end was cut by 7 bases, the J end by 9 bases, with 16 bases between. The CDR3 length is 13 residues. CDR3 in amino acids: CASTQPGPGEQFF. CDR3 nucleotides: TGCGCCAGCACTCAACCGGGGCCGGGTGAGCAGTTCTTC.

This clone was observed once. This rearrangement joins TRBV29-1 to TRBJ1-2; no clear D. This CDR3 comprises 11 residues. Per the germline V gene, CDR1 is SQVTM and CDR2 is ANQGSEA. Trimming stripped 5 bases from V and 5 bases from J, with 9 bases between. The CDR3 DNA reads TGCAGCGTTAACCTTAAGTATGGCTACACCTTC. As protein: CSVNLKYGYTF.

The chain carries TRBV14 and TRBJ2-3, with 8 bases identical to TRBD2. With 4 bases clipped from V and 4 bases from J, the junction kept 7 bases outside the gene matches. CDR1 is SGHDN, CDR2 FVKESK, per germline. The CDR3 contains 15 residues. This CDR3 is CASSPQMGLADTQYF. CDR3 in DNA: TGTGCCAGCAGCCCCCAAATGGGACTAGCAGATACGCAGTATTTT.

DNA of the CDR3: TGTGCCAGCAGCGTGGGAGGGTCGGCCGGATACGAGCAGTACTTC. Protein product: CASSVGGSAGYEQYF. The V gene is TRBV9, the J gene TRBJ2-7; 7 bases map to TRBD2. V gave up 2 bases and J gave up 4 bases; unmatched junction bases: 9. This CDR3 is 15 amino acids long. Per germline, CDR1 SGDLS and CDR2 YYNGEE.

This clone was recorded a few times. The chain couples TRBV10-2 to TRBJ1-5; D is perhaps TRBD1 (6 bases). V lost 1 base and J lost 3, with 10 bases in between. CDR1 is WSHSY, CDR2 SAAADI, per germline. The CDR3 runs to 15 residues. CDR3: CASSEFGGNNQPQHF. The CDR3 coding sequence is TGCGCCAGCAGTGAGTTCGGGGGCAACAATCAGCCCCAGCATTTT.

The chain carries TRBV15 and TRBJ2-1, with D possibly being TRBD1 or TRBD2 (5 bases each). CDR1 is LNHNV and CDR2 is YYDKDF in the germline V gene (reference sequence). Trimming cost V 3 bases and J 5 bases, with 14 bases left between them. CDR3 size: 15 residues. The CDR3 bases are TGTGCCACCAGCAGGGGGGTAGGGTTCCACAATGAGCAGTTCTTC. This encodes CATSRGVGFHNEQFF.

The chain combines TRBV4-1 with TRBJ2-2, with D possibly being TRBD1 (5 bases). This CDR3 has 18 residues. V was trimmed by 3 bases and J by 2 bases, leaving 19 bases between them. CDR1 and CDR2 (germline): MGHRA, YSYEKL. CDR3 bases: TGCGCCAGCAGCCACCCCGGAGCAGGGCCGCTTAACACCGGGGAGCTGTTTTTT. It specifies CASSHPGAGPLNTGELFF.

This clone has more than one count but fewer than ten. V gene TRBV7-9 combines with J gene TRBJ2-2; D gene uncertain. V lost 1 base and J lost 4, with 13 bases in between. CDR1 SEHNR and CDR2 FQNEAQ come from the germline V gene (reference sequence). The CDR3 is made up of 16 amino acids. This chain's CDR3 is CASSLGPAGGTGELFF. CDR3 sequence (DNA): TGTGCCAGCAGCTTAGGCCCCGCCGGTGGCACCGGGGAGCTGTTTTTT.

The CDR3 coding sequence is TGTGCCAGCACCAAAGACAGGACCGACTATGGCTACACCTTC. This encodes CASTKDRTDYGYTF. The chain carries TRBV7-6 and TRBJ1-2; perhaps TRBD1 as D (6 bases). Trimming left V 7 bases short and J 3 bases short, with 15 bases between. This CDR3 is built from 14 residues. From germline, CDR1 is SGHVS and CDR2 FNYEAQ.

On this clone: Mismatch with germline at one junction end may stem from a read error. The rearrangement uses TRBV19 and TRBJ1-2, with 7 positions matching TRBD1. The CDR3 runs 16 residues. CDR1 is LNHDA and CDR2 is SQIVND in the germline V gene (reference sequence). The CDR3 reads CASRIGTAQNNYGYTF. The CDR3 region has the DNA TGTGCCAGTAGGATAGGGACAGCCCAGAACAACTATGGCTACACCTTC.

The chain combines TRBV9 with TRBJ1-1, with a tentative D call TRBD1 (6 bases). V was trimmed by 4 bases and J by 5 bases, leaving 18 bases between them. There are 15 residues in the CDR3. Germline-derived CDR1 and CDR2 are SGDLS and YYNGEE. CDR3 nucleotide sequence: TGTGCCAGCAGCCCCGGGCAGGGAAGGGGGACTGAAGCTTTCTTT. Translation: CASSPGQGRGTEAFF.